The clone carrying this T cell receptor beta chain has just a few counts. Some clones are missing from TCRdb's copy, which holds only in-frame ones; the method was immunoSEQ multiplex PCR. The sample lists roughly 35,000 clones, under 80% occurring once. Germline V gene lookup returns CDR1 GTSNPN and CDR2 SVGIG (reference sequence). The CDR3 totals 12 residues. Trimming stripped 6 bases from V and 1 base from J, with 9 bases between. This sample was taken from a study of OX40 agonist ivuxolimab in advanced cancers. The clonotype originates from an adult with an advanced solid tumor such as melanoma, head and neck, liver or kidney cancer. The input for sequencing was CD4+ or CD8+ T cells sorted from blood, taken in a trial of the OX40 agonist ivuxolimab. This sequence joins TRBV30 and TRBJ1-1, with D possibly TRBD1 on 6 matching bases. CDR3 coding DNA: TGTGCCTGTAGACAGGAGAACACTGAAGCTTTCTTT. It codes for CACRQENTEAFF.